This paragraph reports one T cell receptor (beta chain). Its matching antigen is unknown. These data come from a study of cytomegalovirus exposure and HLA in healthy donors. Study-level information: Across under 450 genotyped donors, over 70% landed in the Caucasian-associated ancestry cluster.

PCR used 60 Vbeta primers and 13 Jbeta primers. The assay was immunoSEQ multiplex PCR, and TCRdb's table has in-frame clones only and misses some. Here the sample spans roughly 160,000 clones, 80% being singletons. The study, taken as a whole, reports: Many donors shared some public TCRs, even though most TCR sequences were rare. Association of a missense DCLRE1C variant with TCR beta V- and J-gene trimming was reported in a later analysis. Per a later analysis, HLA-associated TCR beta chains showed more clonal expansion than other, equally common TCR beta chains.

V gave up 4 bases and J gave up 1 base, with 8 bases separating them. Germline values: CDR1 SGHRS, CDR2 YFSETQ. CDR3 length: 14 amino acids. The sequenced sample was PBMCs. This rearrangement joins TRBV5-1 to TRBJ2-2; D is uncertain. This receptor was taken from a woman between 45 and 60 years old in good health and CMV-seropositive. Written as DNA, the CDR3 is TGCGCCAGCAGCCGGTCGGTGAACACCGGGGAGCTGTTTTTT. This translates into CASSRSVNTGELFF.